The clone carrying this T cell receptor beta chain has just one count. The data stem from a study of blood T cell repertoires in COVID-19. Whole-study context: Whether acute or convalescent, the COVID-19 samples came from the United States, Italy and Spain. Sample material is recorded as cDNA or gDNA derived from T cells, B-cell-depleted T cells, or PBMCs.

Under the authors' procedure: Amplification of reference gene primers was used by the study to estimate nucleated cell counts. The repertoire was sequenced with immunoSEQ multiplex PCR; TCRdb's copy has only in-frame clones and lacks some. Clone size and the V and J calls come from that table; the DNA yielded D and trimming. Of about 240,000 clones in the sample, about 81% were seen once. The germline V gene encodes CDR1 SQVTM and CDR2 ANQGSEA. The CDR3 has 13 residues. J gave up 1 base and V 7 bases, and 6 bases lay outside the gene matches. The sequence came from a woman aged 60-75 years with active or convalescent COVID-19. The V and J genes are TRBV29-1 and TRBJ1-1; 7 bases align to TRBD1. Sequencing was done on a sample of peripheral blood. The CDR3 nucleotides read TGCAGCGGCCAGACAGGGCAGAACACTGAAGCTTTCTTT. It yields the protein CSGQTGQNTEAFF.